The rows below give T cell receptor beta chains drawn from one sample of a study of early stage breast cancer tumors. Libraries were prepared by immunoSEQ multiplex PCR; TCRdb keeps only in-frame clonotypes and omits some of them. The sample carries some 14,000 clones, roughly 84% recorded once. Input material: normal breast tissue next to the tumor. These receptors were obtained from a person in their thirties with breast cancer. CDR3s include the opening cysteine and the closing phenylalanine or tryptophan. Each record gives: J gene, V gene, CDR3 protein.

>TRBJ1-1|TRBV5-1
CASSWRGTGQGRAEAFF
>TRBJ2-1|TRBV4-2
CASSPKLINAYNEQFF
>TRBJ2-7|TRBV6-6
CASSPGSHYEQYF
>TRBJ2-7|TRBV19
CASSMADGDGYAQYF
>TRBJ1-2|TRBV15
CATSRGPGLTGGYTF
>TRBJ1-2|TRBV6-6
CASSSPGNYGYTF
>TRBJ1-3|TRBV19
CASSLSAGFGGNTIYF
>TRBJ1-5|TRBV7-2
CASSSGTGIQYQPQHF
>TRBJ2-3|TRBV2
CASSGPFTDTQYF
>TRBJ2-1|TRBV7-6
CASSLVVAGSNEQFF
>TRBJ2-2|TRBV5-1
CASSLTGENTGELFF
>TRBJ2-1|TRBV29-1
CSASGLTYNEQFF
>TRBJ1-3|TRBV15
CATEKGSSGNTIYF
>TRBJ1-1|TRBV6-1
CAACLGNTEAFF
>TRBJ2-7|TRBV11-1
CASSLAGGTGIYEQYF
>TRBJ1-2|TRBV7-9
CASSSYRGHGYGYTF
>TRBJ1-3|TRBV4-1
CASSQQQGSGNTIYF
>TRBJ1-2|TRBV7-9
CASSLIRWGYTF
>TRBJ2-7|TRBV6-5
CASSYTSGGHYEQYF
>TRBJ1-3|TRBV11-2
CASSFEQGKNTIYF
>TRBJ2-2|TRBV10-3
CATLGTGDYTGELFF
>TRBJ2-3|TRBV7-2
CASSLARTDTQYF